Following are 10 T cell receptor beta chains from one sample sequenced in a study of shared clonotypes between healthy human individuals. The assay was immunoSEQ multiplex PCR, and TCRdb's table has in-frame clones only and misses some. The sample contains approximately 2.5 million clones, 93% of which appear only once. Sequenced material: naive CD4+ T cells from PBMCs. The sample's subset: CD45RA+ positively selected. These receptors all stem from a man aged 18-30 years in good health. Some clones in this sample may be carry-over from other donors' samples.

The chain employs TRBV11-2 and TRBJ2-5; D may be TRBD1 (6 bases). CDR1 is SGHAT and CDR2 is FQNNGV in the germline V gene. The CDR3 extends over 16 amino acids. V was cut by 5 bases and J by 0 bases, with 16 bases left in between. DNA of the CDR3: TGTGCCAGCAGCCAAACAGGGCGCAGGGACCAAGAGACCCAGTACTTC. It codes for CASSQTGRRDQETQYF.

The chain uses TRBV6-5 and TRBJ2-5; TRBD1 or TRBD2 may be the D gene (6 bases each). Between the trimmed V and J ends, which lost 7 bases and 4 bases, there was a span of 16 bases. This CDR3 is built from 14 residues. In germline, CDR1 is MNHEY, CDR2 SVGAGI. The DNA for the CDR3 is TGTGCCAGCAAGTGGGGGGCGCTCGGAGAGACCCAGTACTTC. It specifies CASKWGALGETQYF.

With regard to this clone: The sample has other DNA sequences that encode this CDR3 too. V and J are TRBV5-4 and TRBJ2-7; D call uncertain. The V gene lost 0 bases and the J gene lost 7 bases, with 11 bases spanning the gap. Germline assignment: CDR1 SGHNT and CDR2 YYREEE (reference sequence). The CDR3 loop spans 13 amino acids. The CDR3 nucleotides are TGTGCCAGCAGCTTGGGTACCACGTATGAGCAGTACTTC. Protein sequence: CASSLGTTYEQYF.

CDR3 region: CARSSDLRPLKPGAFF. In DNA, the CDR3 is TGTGCCAGAAGCTCCGACCTTCGGCCACTGAAGCCCGGAGCTTTCTTT. The gene calls are TRBV5-3 and TRBJ1-1, with no clear D. TRBV5-3 falls under the ORF class, with uncertain function. The V and J ends lost 3 bases and 10 bases respectively, with 25 bases between them. The CDR3 has 16 residues.

This clone was recorded only once. This sample includes further DNA sequences coding for the same CDR3. The chain recombines TRBV28 with TRBJ1-2; D perhaps matches TRBD1 (6 bases). Trimming cost V 0 bases and J 7 bases, with 15 bases left between them. This CDR3 has 15 amino acids. Germline-derived CDR1 and CDR2 are MDHEN and SYDVKM. CDR3 loop: CASSLWDRVPFGYTF. The CDR3 bases are TGTGCCAGCAGTTTATGGGACAGAGTTCCTTTTGGCTACACCTTC.

The chain links TRBV10-1 to TRBJ2-1; D not resolved. The V and J ends lost 6 bases and 6 bases respectively, with 9 bases between them. The germline V gene encodes CDR1 WNHNN and CDR2 SYGVQD (reference sequence). The CDR3 extends over 12 amino acids. The CDR3: CASSLNSNEQFF. CDR3 in DNA: TGCGCCAGCAGCCTAAACAGCAATGAGCAGTTCTTC.

The chain uses TRBV19 and TRBJ2-7; TRBD1 might be the D (6 bases). Germline V gives CDR1 LNHDA, CDR2 SQIVND (reference sequence). The CDR3 extends over 14 amino acids. The ends were cut back, 4 bases at V and 0 bases at J, with 10 bases in the middle. The CDR3 DNA reads as TGTGCCAGTAGTAGACAGGATTCCTCCTACGAGCAGTACTTC. It translates to CASSRQDSSYEQYF.

The J gene is TRBJ1-1, the V gene TRBV5-4, with 7 bases lining up with TRBD1. This CDR3 has 15 amino acids. V dropped 3 bases and J dropped 1; count of bases not matched to a gene: 6. Germline V CDR1 and CDR2: SGHNT, YYREEE (reference sequence). In nucleotides, the CDR3 is TGTGCCAGCAGCTCAACGACAGGGCAGAACACTGAAGCTTTCTTT. Encoded protein: CASSSTTGQNTEAFF. The full variable domain, rest sourced from reference TRBV5-4 and TRBJ1-1, is ETGVTQSPTHLIKTRGQQVTLRCSSQSGHNTVSWYQQALGQGPQFIFQYYREEENGRGNFPPRFSGLQFPNYSSELNVNALELDDSALYLCASSSTTGQNTEAFFGQGTRLTVV.

The chain couples TRBV5-4 to TRBJ2-1, with TRBD2 identical over 9 bases. CDR1 is SGHNT and CDR2 is YYREEE in the germline V gene (reference sequence). This CDR3 comprises 15 residues. The V segment lost 1 base and the J segment 5 bases; nucleotides outside the gene matches: 4. CDR3 in DNA: TGTGCCAGCAGCTTGCGGCTAGCGGGGAACAATGAGCAGTTCTTC. Translation: CASSLRLAGNNEQFF.

This chain connects TRBV28 to TRBJ2-7, with D possibly matching TRBD1 (6 bases). The CDR3 consists of 12 residues. Between the trimmed V and J ends, which lost 5 bases and 4 bases, there was a span of 9 bases. The germline V gene encodes CDR1 MDHEN and CDR2 SYDVKM. The CDR3: CASSGGLYEQYF. CDR3 bases: TGTGCCAGCAGTGGGGGCCTTTACGAGCAGTACTTC.